Listed here is a single TCR beta chain. What it binds is unknown. This sample is part of a study of cytomegalovirus exposure and HLA in healthy donors. Study conclusions and caveats: Previous analysis showed most TCR beta V segments were productive about 87% or about 30% of the time.

This PCR relied on a set of 60 Vbeta primers and 13 Jbeta primers. Assay: immunoSEQ multiplex PCR; the TCRdb copy retains only in-frame clones and omits some. The sample has about 200,000 clones, roughly four fifths seen once. V was pared by 3 bases and J by 0 bases, with 2 bases of the junction left unmatched. The CDR3 is made up of 15 amino acids. In germline, CDR1 is PRHDT, CDR2 FYEKMQ (reference sequence). Sample: PBMCs. The chain combines TRBV13 with TRBJ2-1; TRBD2 matches 7 bases. The clonotype was recovered from a man aged 25 to 40 in good health and CMV-seronegative. CDR3 sequence (DNA): TGTGCCAGCAGCTTCGGGGGGAGCTCCTACAATGAGCAGTTCTTC. Protein product: CASSFGGSSYNEQFF.